One and the same sample provided the 7 T cell receptor beta chains below, sequenced in a study of breast tumors, draining lymph nodes, adjacent tissues. TCRdb called the multiplex PCR reads again in MiXCR, with one record for every CDR3 protein. Found here are around 15,000 distinct CDR3 sequences, approximately 55% of them singletons; the top ten hold approximately 16%. Source material: tumor-adjacent breast tissue. These receptors all stem from a female donor with breast cancer. Some clones in this sample may be carry-over from other donors' samples.

The genes are TRBV20-1 and TRBJ2-7, with TRBD2 matching 11 bases. Trimming removed 3 bases from V and 0 bases from J; junction bases left unmatched: 7. The CDR3 is 16 residues long. CDR1 and CDR2 from the germline V gene are DFQATT and SNEGSKA (reference sequence). CDR3 sequence reads: CSASASGRPRSYEQYF. The CDR3 coding sequence is TGCAGTGCTAGTGCTAGCGGGAGGCCCCGCTCCTACGAGCAGTACTTC.

This clonotype has a handful of counts. A much larger clonotype is one base distant, so this may be a read error. The genes are TRBV20-1 and TRBJ1-1, with D hard to call. The CDR3 consists of 15 residues. Germline loops: CDR1 DFQATT, CDR2 SNEGSKA (reference sequence). V was pared by 0 bases and J by 4 bases, with 15 bases between. The CDR3 loop is CSARDPWKMTTEAFF. The CDR3 coding sequence is TGCAGTGCTAGAGATCCCTGGAAGATGACCACTGAAGCTTTCTTT.

The J gene is TRBJ2-1, the V gene TRBV20-1, with 14 bases matching TRBD2. V gave up 4 bases and J gave up 7 bases; unmatched junction bases: 3. The CDR3 runs to 14 residues. Germline V gene sequence: CDR1 DFQATT, CDR2 SNEGSKA (reference sequence). This CDR3 is CSAMWTSGRNEQFF. Written as DNA, the CDR3 is TGCAGTGCTATGTGGACTAGCGGGAGGAATGAGCAGTTCTTC.

The chain links TRBV11-3 to TRBJ1-3, with D uncertain. Germline CDR1 SGHNT, CDR2 YENEEA. The CDR3 runs 17 residues. V dropped 1 base and J dropped 5 bases, with 18 bases sitting between them. The CDR3 sequence: CASSLARSGISRNTIYF. CDR3 in DNA: TGTGCCAGCAGCTTAGCTCGGAGCGGCATCTCCAGAAACACCATATATTTT. The entire variable domain, with the rest obtained from reference TRBV11-3 and TRBJ1-3, is as follows: EAGVVQSPRYKIIEKKQPVAFWCNPISGHNTLYWYLQNLGQGPELLIRYENEEAVDDSQLPKDRFSAERLKGVDSTLKIQPAELGDSAVYLCASSLARSGISRNTIYFGEGSWLTVV.

In its sample, this clonotype ranks as medium-sized (0.01 to 0.1%). V usage is TRBV20-1 and J usage is TRBJ2-7; 7 positions match TRBD2. CDR1 is DFQATT, CDR2 SNEGSKA, per germline (reference sequence). The CDR3 totals 13 residues. V gave up 0 bases and J gave up 7 bases; unmatched junction bases: 6. CDR3 region: CSARDPWGGEQYF. CDR3 DNA sequence: TGCAGTGCTAGAGATCCCTGGGGAGGGGAGCAGTACTTC.

The chain employs TRBV7-9 and TRBJ2-7, with D maybe TRBD1 (6 bases). The CDR3 is 15 amino acids. V lost 1 base to trimming and J lost 0 bases, with 10 bases between them. Germline values: CDR1 SEHNR, CDR2 FQNEAQ (reference sequence). CDR3 loop: CASSLGQVYSYEQYF. CDR3 bases: TGTGCCAGCAGCTTAGGACAGGTCTACTCCTACGAGCAGTACTTC.

This clonotype was detected ten times or more. The chain is built from TRBV7-3 and TRBJ1-1; D perhaps matches TRBD1 (5 bases). Trimming removed 5 bases from V and 7 bases from J, with 14 bases in between. Germline assignment: CDR1 SGHTA and CDR2 FQGTGA. The CDR3 totals 13 residues. CDR3 sequence: CASSQGAGREAFF. CDR3 in DNA: TGTGCCAGCAGCCAAGGGGCGGGACGTGAAGCTTTCTTT. The full variable domain, with the rest looked up from reference TRBV7-3 and TRBJ1-1, is GAGVSQTPSNKVTEKGKYVELRCDPISGHTALYWYRQSLGQGPEFLIYFQGTGAADDSGLPNDRFFAVRPEGSVSTLKIQRTERGDSAVYLCASSQGAGREAFFGQGTRLTVV.